The 6 T cell receptor beta chains below all came from one sample that was sequenced in a study of control samples from healthy donors and cancer patients. TCRdb keeps only in-frame clones here, not all; method: immunoSEQ multiplex PCR. The profile shows about 40,000 clones, about 90% of them singletons. The sample was blood. These receptors were taken from a woman aged 50 to 60 in good health.

CDR3 amino acids: CASSAGTPSPLHF. The DNA for the CDR3 is TGTGCCAGCAGTGCAGGTACCCCTTCACCCCTCCACTTT. The J gene is TRBJ1-6, the V gene TRBV6-2 or TRBV6-3, with D unresolved. The CDR3 contains 13 residues. The V gene lost 5 bases and the J gene lost 9 bases, with 11 bases spanning the gap. Germline CDR1 and CDR2: MNHEY and SVGEGT.

This chain links TRBV19 with TRBJ1-3; D remains unclear. The CDR3 contains 13 residues. The germline CDR1 and CDR2 sequences are LNHDA and SQIVND (reference sequence). Deletions cut 0 bases from V and 3 bases from J, with 3 bases between. The CDR3 DNA follows: TGTGCCAGTAGTATAGATCGTGGAAACACCATATATTTT. It is translated as CASSIDRGNTIYF.

The V and J genes are TRBV5-1 and TRBJ1-6; D possibly corresponds to TRBD1 (5 bases). This CDR3 comprises 17 residues. The V gene lost 1 base and the J gene lost 0 bases, with 11 bases spanning the gap. Germline values: CDR1 SGHRS, CDR2 YFSETQ. The CDR3 here is CASSLSLGGSYNSPLHF. CDR3 sequence (DNA): TGCGCCAGCAGCTTGAGTTTGGGGGGCTCCTATAATTCACCCCTCCACTTT.

CDR3 DNA sequence: TGTGCCAGCAGTTTAAGTGCAACTGAAGCTTTCTTT. Translation gives CASSLSATEAFF. The chain recombines TRBV12-3 or TRBV12-4 with TRBJ1-1; D remains unclear. The V end was cut by 2 bases, the J end by 5 bases, with 6 bases between. The CDR3 length is 12 residues.

Here the CDR3 DNA reads TGCGCCAGCAGGGAGTTGGGGGGCCGCAACGAGCAGTACTTC. Protein: CASRELGGRNEQYF. The chain links TRBV5-1 to TRBJ2-7; D may correspond to TRBD1 or TRBD2 (6 bases each). This CDR3 spans 14 amino acids. Germline lookup yields CDR1 SGHRS and CDR2 YFSETQ. Trimming shortened V by 5 bases and J by 5 bases, and 17 bases separated the two germline ends.

The chain recombines TRBV7-8 with TRBJ1-3; tentative D call: TRBD1 (6 bases). V was shortened by 1 base and J by 7 bases, with 11 bases between the two germline ends. In germline, CDR1 is SGHVS, CDR2 FQNEAQ. The CDR3 runs 14 residues. CDR3 sequence reads: CASSLGQARNTIYF. The CDR3 coding sequence is TGTGCCAGCAGCTTAGGACAGGCCAGGAACACCATATATTTT.